This entry is about one T cell receptor beta chain. The sample comes from a study of blood T cell repertoires in COVID-19. Study in general: Sources were T cells, B-cell-depleted T cells, or PBMCs; the material itself was cDNA or gDNA.

Per the original data handling: The authors estimated nucleated cell counts from reference gene primer amplification. Sequencing was performed with immunoSEQ multiplex PCR; in TCRdb, only in-frame clones are kept and a portion is missing. V, J and clone size are taken as reported in that table, and D and trimming were inferred from the DNA itself. Altogether 250,000 or so clones are present, around nine tenths being singletons, with the ten largest covering 6% to 9%. Germline loops: CDR1 SGHTA, CDR2 FQGNSA. With 4 bases removed from V and 4 bases from J, the gap between germline ends came to 16 bases. The CDR3 is 15 amino acids.

The sequencing sample was made of peripheral blood. The source of this sequence is a woman aged 70-85 years with active or convalescent COVID-19. The chain employs TRBV7-2 and TRBJ1-1; D gene unclear. In nucleotides, the CDR3 is TGTGCCAGCAGCTCAGAGGGTTTGGGGAGCACTGAAGCTTTCTTT. Amino acids: CASSSEGLGSTEAFF.